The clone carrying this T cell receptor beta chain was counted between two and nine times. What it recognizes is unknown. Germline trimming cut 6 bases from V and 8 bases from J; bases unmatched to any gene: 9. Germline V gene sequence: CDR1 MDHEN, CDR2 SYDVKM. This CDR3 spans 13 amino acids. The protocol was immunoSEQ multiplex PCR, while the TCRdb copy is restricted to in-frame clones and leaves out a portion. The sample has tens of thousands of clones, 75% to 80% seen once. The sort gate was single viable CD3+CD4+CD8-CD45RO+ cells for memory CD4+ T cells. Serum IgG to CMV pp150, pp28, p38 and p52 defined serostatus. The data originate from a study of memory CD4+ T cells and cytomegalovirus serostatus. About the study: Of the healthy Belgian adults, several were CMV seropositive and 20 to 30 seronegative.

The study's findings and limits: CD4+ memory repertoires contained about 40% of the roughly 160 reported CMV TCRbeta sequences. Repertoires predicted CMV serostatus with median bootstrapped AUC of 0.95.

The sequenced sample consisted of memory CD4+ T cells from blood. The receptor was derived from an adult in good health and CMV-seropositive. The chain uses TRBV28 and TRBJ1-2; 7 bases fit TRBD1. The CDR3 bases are TGTGCCAGCAGCCCTCAGCAGGGGGAAGGCTACACCTTC. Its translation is CASSPQQGEGYTF.